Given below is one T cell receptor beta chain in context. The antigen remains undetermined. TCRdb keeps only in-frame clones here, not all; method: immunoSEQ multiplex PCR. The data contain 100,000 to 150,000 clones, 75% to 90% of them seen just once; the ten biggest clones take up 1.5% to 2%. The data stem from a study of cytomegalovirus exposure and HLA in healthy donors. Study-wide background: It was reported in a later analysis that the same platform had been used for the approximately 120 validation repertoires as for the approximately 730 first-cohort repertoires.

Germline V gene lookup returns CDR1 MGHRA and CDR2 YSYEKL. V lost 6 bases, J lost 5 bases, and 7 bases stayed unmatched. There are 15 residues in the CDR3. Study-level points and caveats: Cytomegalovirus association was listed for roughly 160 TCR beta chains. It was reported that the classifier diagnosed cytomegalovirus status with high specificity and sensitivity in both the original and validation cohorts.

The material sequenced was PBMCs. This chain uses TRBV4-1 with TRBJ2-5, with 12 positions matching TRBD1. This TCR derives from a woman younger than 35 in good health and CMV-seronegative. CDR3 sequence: CASRPGTGGAETQYF. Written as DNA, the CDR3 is TGCGCCAGCAGGCCCGGGACAGGGGGCGCGGAGACCCAGTACTTC.